The next 18 T cell receptor beta chains were all read from a single sample in a study of T cell clonality in common variable immunodeficiency. Clones were read by immunoSEQ multiplex PCR, and TCRdb kept only the in-frame ones, dropping some. The counts give over 40,000 clones, none of them seen only once; approximately 5.9% is held by the top ten. Input material: peripheral blood mononuclear cells. Receptor source: a person aged 18-69 years in good health.

The table lists this clone with many counts. The read gets to within 3 residues of the CDR3 end, and the germline J gene fills in the rest. This rearrangement joins TRBV19 to TRBJ1-5, with D possibly matching TRBD1 (6 bases). Germline lookup yields CDR1 LNHDA and CDR2 SQIVND (reference sequence). The CDR3 is 15 amino acids. Trimming stripped 3 bases from V and 2 bases from J, with 11 bases between. CDR3 sequence reads: CASSIGGAGNQPQHF. The DNA read from the CDR3 is TGTGCCAGTAGTATCGGGGGGGCCGGCAATCAGCCC.

This clone was counted at least ten times. The CDR3 goes on 3 residues after the read ends, and that part is filled in from the germline J gene. The chain uses TRBV7-7 and TRBJ2-2; unclear D gene. CDR1 and CDR2 from the germline V gene are SSHAT and FNYEAQ (reference sequence). This CDR3 comprises 13 residues. V dropped 5 bases and J dropped 5 bases, with 9 bases sitting between them. Incomplete CDR3 DNA: TGTGCCAGCAGCCGCCGACAAACCGGGGAG. It is translated as CASSRRQTGE. The CDR3, in full, reads CASSRRQTGELFF. Combining the CDR3 with reference TRBV7-7 and TRBJ2-2 gives the whole variable domain GAGVSQSPRYKVTKRGQDVTLRCDPISSHATLYWYQQALGQGPEFLTYFNYEAQPDKSGLPSDRFSAERPEGSISTLTIQRTEQRDSAMYRCASSRRQTGELFFGEGSRLTVL.

This clone has at least ten counts. The sequenced fragment ends 3 residues before the CDR3 boundary, so the rest is inferred from the germline J gene. This chain joins TRBV6-2 or TRBV6-3 and TRBJ2-3; 7 bases agree with TRBD2. CDR1 is MNHEY and CDR2 is SVGEGT in the germline V gene. The CDR3 consists of 17 residues. Losses at the gene ends were 3 bases for V and 6 bases for J; bases not matched to a gene: 15. The covered CDR3 bases are TGTGCCAGCAGTTATGGGCCGACTAGCTTGGGCCGGGATACG. As protein: CASSYGPTSLGRDT. The CDR3 in its entirety is CASSYGPTSLGRDTQYF.

Regarding this clone: The read terminates 3 residues ahead of where the CDR3 ends, so the germline J gene completes it. The genes are TRBV6-2 or TRBV6-3 and TRBJ2-5, with 7 bases lining up with TRBD1. Germline lookup yields CDR1 MNHEY and CDR2 SVGEGT. CDR3 size: 16 residues. V was clipped by 6 bases and J by 4 bases; unmatched bases: 14. The CDR3 DNA, read in part, is TGTGCCAGCAGCTGCCCGCCGACAGGGTGGGGAGAGACC. Translating gives CASSCPPTGWGET. The CDR3, in full, reads CASSCPPTGWGETQYF.

This clone was found many times. The read comes to an end 3 residues before the CDR3 does, leaving the germline J gene to fill in the end. The V and J genes are TRBV7-2 and TRBJ2-5, with a possible D match to TRBD1 (5 bases). V was shortened by 5 bases and J by 2 bases, with 9 bases between the two germline ends. The CDR3 extends over 13 amino acids. Germline-derived CDR1 and CDR2 are SGHTA and FQGNSA. The CDR3 sequence is CASSARVQETQYF. The CDR3 DNA, read in part, is TGTGCCAGCAGCGCCAGGGTGCAAGAGACC.

This clone came up many times. Read data end 3 residues before the CDR3 end; the end is taken from the germline J gene. This specimen includes other DNA sequences encoding the same CDR3. This chain connects TRBV20-1 to TRBJ1-3; TRBD1 is a possible D gene (6 bases). The CDR3 contains 13 residues. The germline V gene encodes CDR1 DFQATT and CDR2 SNEGSKA (reference sequence). The ends were cut back, 3 bases at V and 2 bases at J, with 8 bases in the middle. CDR3 region: CSARAGAGNTIYF. The covered CDR3 bases are TGCAGTGCTAGGGCAGGGGCTGGAAACACC.

This clone has ten or more counts. The observed sequence ends 3 residues before the CDR3 terminus, with the missing tail filled in from the germline J gene. The chain couples TRBV19 to TRBJ2-7, with D perhaps TRBD1 (6 bases). Germline assignment: CDR1 LNHDA and CDR2 SQIVND (reference sequence). Deletions cut 6 bases from V and 0 bases from J, with 12 bases between. The CDR3 is made up of 14 amino acids. The CDR3 sequence: CASSRTALSYEQYF. Incomplete CDR3 DNA: TGTGCCAGTAGCCGGACAGCGCTCTCCTACGAG.

In its sample, this clone was seen many times. The read ends 3 residues before the CDR3 terminus; that terminus is restored from the germline J gene. The V and J genes are TRBV12-3 or TRBV12-4 and TRBJ2-1; 13 positions agree with TRBD2. This CDR3 is 16 amino acids long. Trimming removed 7 bases from V and 6 bases from J; junction bases left unmatched: 9. This CDR3 reads CASTNPGLAGFNEQFF. The sequenced CDR3 bases are TGTGCCAGCACTAACCCGGGACTAGCGGGGTTCAATGAG.

Note on this clone: This likely traces to a read error, being one base from a far larger clone. The sequenced fragment ends 3 residues before the CDR3 boundary, so the rest is inferred from the germline J gene. The rearrangement joins TRBV19 to TRBJ2-5; 8 bases align to TRBD2. The CDR3 sequence is 15 residues long. Germline assignment: CDR1 LNHDA and CDR2 SQIVND (reference sequence). The ends lost 4 bases at V and 5 bases at J; junction bases unmatched: 9. The part of the CDR3 DNA that was read is TGTGCCAGTAGTAACGATCTAGGCGGGGGGGAGACC. This codes for CASSNDLGGGET. The CDR3 in its entirety is CASSNDLGGGETQYF.

This clone has ten or more counts. This chain's CDR3 is CSARVGLAGGRVSYNEQFF. Incomplete CDR3 DNA: TGCAGTGCTAGGGTCGGACTAGCGGGGGGGAGGGTCTCCTACAATGAG. V and J are TRBV20-1 and TRBJ2-1; the match to TRBD2 covers 15 bases. The read finishes 3 residues shy of the CDR3 end, and the germline J gene is used to complete it. This CDR3 has 19 residues. V was clipped by 3 bases and J by 0 bases; unmatched bases: 9. In germline, CDR1 is DFQATT, CDR2 SNEGSKA (reference sequence).

Many counts were recorded for this clone. Compared with germline, one end of the junction differs, possibly owing to a read error. The read halts 3 residues ahead of the CDR3 end, with the missing end drawn from the germline J gene. The rearrangement uses TRBV4-2 and TRBJ2-7; D is unclear. The CDR3 loop spans 16 amino acids. Looked up from germline, CDR1 is LGHNA and CDR2 is YNFKEQ. CDR3 DNA, as far as it was read: TGCGCCAGCAGCCAAGATGCGAACCACCCATCCTACGAG. Residues: CASSQDANHPSYE. The full CDR3 is CASSQDANHPSYEQYF.

In its sample, this clone was seen many times. The read ends 3 residues shy of where the CDR3 ends; the end is completed using the germline J gene. The chain carries TRBV12-5 and TRBJ2-1, with 10 bases fitting TRBD2. Germline lookup yields CDR1 LGHNT and CDR2 FRNRAP. CDR3 length: 13 amino acids. V was clipped by 5 bases and J by 9 bases; unmatched bases: 4. The DNA read from the CDR3 is TGTGCTAGTGGTCCCTGGACTAGCGGTGAG. The encoded protein is CASGPWTSGE. The CDR3 in its entirety is CASGPWTSGEQFF.

Of note for this clone: The read ends 3 residues early relative to the CDR3; the germline J gene fills the gap. This chain uses TRBV6-2 or TRBV6-3 with TRBJ1-2; D possibly corresponds to TRBD1 (5 bases). The CDR3 loop spans 13 amino acids. Germline V gives CDR1 MNHEY, CDR2 SVGEGT. CDR3 sequence reads: CASNSGLRYDYTF. The sequenced CDR3 bases are TGTGCCAGCAATTCGGGACTCCGTTACGAC.

This clone was recorded many times. The read falls 3 residues short of the CDR3 end, and the missing part is taken from the germline J gene. This chain links TRBV18 with TRBJ1-6; no reliable D call. V was shortened by 6 bases and J by 7 bases, with 13 bases between the two germline ends. The CDR3 loop spans 14 amino acids. Germline V gene data show CDR1 as KGHSH and CDR2 as LQKENI. The CDR3 reads CASSPKGGNSPLHF. CDR3 bases read: TGTGCCAGCTCGCCAAAGGGCGGGAATTCACCC.

At least ten counts were recorded for this clone. The CDR3 end falls 3 residues outside the read, so it is completed with the germline J gene. The rearrangement uses TRBV7-8 and TRBJ1-5, with D maybe TRBD1 (5 bases). Trimming took off 5 bases at V and 3 bases at J, with 14 bases between the two ends. Germline V gives CDR1 SGHVS, CDR2 FQNEAQ. The CDR3 is 15 amino acids. The CDR3 bases that were read are TGTGCCAGCAGCCCACCAGGGAAGGACAATCAGCCC. Amino acids: CASSPPGKDNQP. The full CDR3 protein is CASSPPGKDNQPQHF.

In this sample, this clone turned up many times. The read finishes 3 residues shy of the CDR3 end, and the germline J gene is used to complete it. The chain employs TRBV6-1 and TRBJ2-1; D may be TRBD1 (8 bases). CDR3 size: 15 residues. Germline V gene sequence: CDR1 MNHNS, CDR2 SASEGT. The V end lost 4 bases, the J end lost 8 bases, and 18 bases lay between the germline ends. The CDR3 loop reads CASSVGQGGMHEQFF. The CDR3 bases that were read are TGTGCCAGCAGTGTCGGACAGGGAGGGATGCATGAG.

On this clone: The read falls 3 residues short of the CDR3 end, and the missing part is taken from the germline J gene. The chain recombines TRBV7-8 with TRBJ1-3; D ambiguous. Trimming removed 5 bases from V and 4 bases from J, with 12 bases in between. The CDR3 length is 14 residues. Germline CDR1 reads SGHVS; CDR2 reads FQNEAQ. The CDR3 region is CASSQAWPGNTIYF. The sequenced CDR3 bases are TGTGCCAGCAGCCAGGCGTGGCCAGGAAACACC.

This clone was detected ten times or more. The read ends 3 residues early relative to the CDR3; the germline J gene fills the gap. This chain joins TRBV5-4 and TRBJ1-1; 11 bases align to TRBD1. Germline CDR1 SGHNT, CDR2 YYREEE (reference sequence). With V trimmed by 4 bases and J by 4 bases, 6 bases remained unmatched. The CDR3 runs to 15 residues. CDR3 DNA (partial): TGTGCCAGCAGCCGGGCGGGGACAGGGGGCACTGAA. The encoded protein is CASSRAGTGGTE. The whole CDR3 sequence is CASSRAGTGGTEAFF.